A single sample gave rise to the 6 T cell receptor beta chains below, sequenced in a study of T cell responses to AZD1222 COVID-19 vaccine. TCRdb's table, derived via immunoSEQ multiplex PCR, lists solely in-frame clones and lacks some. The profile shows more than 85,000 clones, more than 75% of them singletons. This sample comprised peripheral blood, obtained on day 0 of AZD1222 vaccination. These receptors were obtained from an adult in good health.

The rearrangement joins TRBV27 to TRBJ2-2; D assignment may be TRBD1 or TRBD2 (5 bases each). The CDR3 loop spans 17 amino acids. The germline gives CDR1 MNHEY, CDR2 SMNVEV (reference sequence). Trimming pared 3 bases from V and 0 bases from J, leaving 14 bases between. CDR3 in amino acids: CASSFPPGRANTGELFF. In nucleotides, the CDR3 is TGTGCCAGCAGTTTTCCCCCGGGACGGGCGAACACCGGGGAGCTGTTTTTT.

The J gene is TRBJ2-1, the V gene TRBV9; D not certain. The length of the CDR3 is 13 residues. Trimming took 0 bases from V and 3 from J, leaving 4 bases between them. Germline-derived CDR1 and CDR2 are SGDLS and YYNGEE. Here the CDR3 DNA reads TGTGCCAGCAGCGTAGTGGGCTACAATGAGCAGTTCTTC. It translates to CASSVVGYNEQFF.

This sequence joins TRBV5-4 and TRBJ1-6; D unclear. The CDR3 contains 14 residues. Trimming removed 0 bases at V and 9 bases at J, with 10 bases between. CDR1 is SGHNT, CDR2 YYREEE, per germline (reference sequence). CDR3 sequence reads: CASSLDRELSPLHF. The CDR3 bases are TGTGCCAGCAGCTTGGATAGGGAACTTTCACCCCTCCACTTT.

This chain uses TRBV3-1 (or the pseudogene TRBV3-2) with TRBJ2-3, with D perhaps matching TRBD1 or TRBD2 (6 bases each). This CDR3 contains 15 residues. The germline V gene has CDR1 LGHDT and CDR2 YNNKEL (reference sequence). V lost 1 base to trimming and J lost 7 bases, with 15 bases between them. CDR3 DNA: TGTGCCAGCAGCCAAGCCGTTTCGGGGGCCTATACGCAGTATTTT. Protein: CASSQAVSGAYTQYF.

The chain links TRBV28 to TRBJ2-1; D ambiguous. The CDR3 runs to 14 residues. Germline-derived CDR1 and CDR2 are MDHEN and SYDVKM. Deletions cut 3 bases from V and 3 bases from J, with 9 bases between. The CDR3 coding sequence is TGTGCCAGCAGTTTTTCTTACTTCTACAATGAGCAGTTCTTC. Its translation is CASSFSYFYNEQFF.

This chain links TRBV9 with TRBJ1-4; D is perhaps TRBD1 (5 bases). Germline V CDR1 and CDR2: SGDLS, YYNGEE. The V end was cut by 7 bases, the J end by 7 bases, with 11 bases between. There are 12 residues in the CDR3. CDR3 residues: CASGERGEKLFF. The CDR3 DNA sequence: TGTGCCAGCGGAGAGAGGGGTGAAAAACTGTTTTTT.